A single sample gave rise to the 21 T cell receptor beta chains below, sequenced in a study of T cell responses to AZD1222 COVID-19 vaccine (dated by TCRdb to the early 2020s). Read against the paper, the sample's time point label means: about 28 days (+/-7) after the second vaccine dose. Libraries were prepared through the immunoSEQ multiplex PCR assay. TCRdb limited this immuneACCESS table to in-frame rearrangements with V and J called. A share of clones is missing; checked studies link under half to unresolved V genes, and the rest is unexplained. Recorded for this sample are about 150,000 clones; around 90% of them occurred a single time. The ten largest clonotypes hold about 1% of the sample. The source material was peripheral blood, sampled 28 days after the second AZD1222 dose. These TCRs come from an adult who received the AZD1222 COVID-19 vaccine.

This rearrangement joins TRBV7-9 to TRBJ2-3; D is uncertain. Germline V gene data show CDR1 as SEHNR and CDR2 as FQNEAQ (reference sequence). The V end lost 5 bases, the J end lost 0 bases, and 15 bases lay between the germline ends. This CDR3 has 16 residues. For the CDR3, the DNA is TGTGCCAGCAGCCCACGAAGCCAGCGAAGCACAGATACGCAGTATTTT. Translation gives CASSPRSQRSTDTQYF.

The chain employs TRBV29-1 and TRBJ1-5; 8 bases map to TRBD1. CDR1 and CDR2 from the germline V gene are SQVTM and ANQGSEA. The CDR3 extends over 13 amino acids. The junction had 2 bases not matched to a gene; V was cut back by 5 bases and J by 2 bases. In DNA form, the CDR3 reads TGCAGCGTTACACAGGGGGGCAATCAGCCCCAGCATTTT. It encodes CSVTQGGNQPQHF.

The chain is built from TRBV7-9 and TRBJ1-1; tentatively, D is TRBD1 (6 bases). Germline values: CDR1 SEHNR, CDR2 FQNEAQ (reference sequence). Trimming cost V 3 bases and J 7 bases, with 9 bases left between them. This CDR3 has 12 residues. The CDR3 nucleotides are TGTGCCAGCAGCTTCGGACAGTATGAAGCTTTCTTT. It translates to CASSFGQYEAFF.

The chain combines TRBV5-1 with TRBJ1-2; D is undetermined. V was pared by 0 bases and J by 0 bases, with 12 bases between. Per germline, CDR1 SGHRS and CDR2 YFSETQ. The CDR3 extends over 16 amino acids. The CDR3 here is CASSLGSAAANYGYTF. In DNA form, the CDR3 reads TGCGCCAGCAGCTTGGGGTCGGCAGCAGCTAACTATGGCTACACCTTC.

This sequence joins TRBV4-3 and TRBJ2-1, with D perhaps matching TRBD2 (6 bases). The CDR3 is 15 amino acids. Trimming removed 1 base from V and 2 bases from J, with 9 bases in between. CDR1 and CDR2 (germline): LGHNA, YSLEER. The CDR3 is CASSQAGDTYNEQFF. The CDR3 coding sequence is TGCGCCAGCAGCCAAGCGGGGGATACCTACAATGAGCAGTTCTTC.

V gene TRBV28 combines with J gene TRBJ2-7; D unclear. Trimming shortened V by 6 bases and J by 3 bases, and 15 bases separated the two germline ends. The CDR3 extends over 14 amino acids. Germline CDR1 and CDR2: MDHEN and SYDVKM. The CDR3 loop is CASSPRSADYEQYF. DNA of the CDR3: TGTGCCAGCAGCCCCAGGTCGGCGGACTACGAGCAGTACTTC.

This chain uses TRBV18 with TRBJ2-7, with D perhaps TRBD2 (5 bases). The V gene lost 2 bases and the J gene lost 5 bases, with 10 bases spanning the gap. There are 13 residues in the CDR3. In germline, CDR1 is KGHSH, CDR2 LQKENI. The CDR3 loop is CASSPTPRDEQYF. The CDR3 DNA reads TGTGCCAGCTCACCAACCCCGAGGGACGAGCAGTACTTC.

This clone has just one count. The rearrangement uses TRBV5-6 and TRBJ2-7; tentatively, D is TRBD2 (7 bases). CDR3 length equals 13 residues. The germline V gene has CDR1 SGHDT and CDR2 YYEEEE. V lost 7 bases to trimming and J lost 2 bases, with 13 bases between them. The CDR3: CASSWGGPYEQYF. The CDR3 nucleotides read TGTGCCAGCTCCTGGGGGGGCCCCTACGAGCAGTACTTC.

This rearrangement joins TRBV6-2 or TRBV6-3 to TRBJ1-5, with D unresolved. The CDR3 covers 16 residues. V lost 2 bases and J lost 1, with 12 bases in between. Germline CDR1 reads MNHEY; CDR2 reads SVGEGT. The chain's CDR3 is CASSYGYRESNQPQHF. As DNA, the CDR3 is TGTGCCAGCAGTTACGGATATAGGGAGAGCAATCAGCCCCAGCATTTT.

The J gene is TRBJ2-7, the V gene TRBV5-5, with 7 bases identical to TRBD1. This CDR3 contains 17 residues. Trimming removed 2 bases from V and 4 bases from J; junction bases left unmatched: 15. The V gene's germline CDR1 is SGHKS and CDR2 YYEKEE (reference sequence). In DNA, the CDR3 is TGTGCCAGCAGCTTTAGGGACAGCCCCTTGACGCCTTACGAGCAGTACTTC. Its protein is CASSFRDSPLTPYEQYF.

This rearrangement joins TRBV12-5 to TRBJ1-5; D is perhaps TRBD1 (5 bases). Germline loops: CDR1 LGHNT, CDR2 FRNRAP. The ends were cut back, 3 bases at V and 1 base at J, with 10 bases in the middle. The CDR3 runs 15 residues. The CDR3 bases are TGTGCTAGTGGTTTCTGGGGGGACAGCAATCAGCCCCAGCATTTT. Residues: CASGFWGDSNQPQHF. The variable domain in full, completed from reference TRBV12-5 and TRBJ1-5, reads DARVTQTPRHKVTEMGQEVTMRCQPILGHNTVFWYRQTMMQGLELLAYFRNRAPLDDSGMPKDRFSAEMPDATLATLKIQPSEPRDSAVYFCASGFWGDSNQPQHFGDGTRLSIL.

The chain has TRBV28 and TRBJ1-2; a weak D match, TRBD1 (5 bases). Germline V lookup: CDR1 MDHEN, CDR2 SYDVKM. V lost 4 bases to trimming and J lost 12 bases, with 27 bases between them. The CDR3 totals 16 residues. This CDR3 reads CASSSYSPGTDKVDTF. CDR3 bases: TGTGCCAGCAGTTCCTATTCACCCGGGACGGACAAAGTCGACACCTTC.

The chain employs TRBV18 and TRBJ1-1, with D perhaps matching TRBD1 (5 bases). CDR1 KGHSH and CDR2 LQKENI come from the germline V gene. Trimming stripped 4 bases from V and 10 bases from J, with 19 bases between. The CDR3 loop spans 14 amino acids. The DNA for the CDR3 is TGTGCCAGCTCACTCAGCCCGGACACCTCGGGAGCTTTCTTT. Translating it yields CASSLSPDTSGAFF.

The chain has TRBV6-2 or TRBV6-3 and TRBJ2-7; 9 nucleotides match TRBD2. V was pared by 4 bases and J by 5 bases, with 6 bases of the junction left unmatched. CDR1 MNHEY and CDR2 SVGEGT come from the germline V gene. This CDR3 comprises 14 residues. DNA for the CDR3: TGTGCCAGCAGTTCCCGGGGACTAGCCAACGAGCAGTACTTC. Encoded protein: CASSSRGLANEQYF.

The V call is TRBV30, the J call TRBJ2-1; D may match TRBD1 or TRBD2 (5 bases each). Trimming shortened V by 2 bases and J by 5 bases, and 19 bases separated the two germline ends. The CDR3 runs to 16 residues. CDR1 GTSNPN and CDR2 SVGIG come from the germline V gene (reference sequence). CDR3 nucleotide sequence: TGTGCCTGGAGTCCCCATTCGGGGTTGGGGCACAATGAGCAGTTCTTC. Protein product: CAWSPHSGLGHNEQFF.

Comment on this clone: Compared with germline, one end of the junction differs, possibly owing to a read error. This chain connects TRBV5-1 to TRBJ2-2; 10 nucleotides agree with TRBD1. Germline V gene data show CDR1 as SGHRS and CDR2 as YFSETQ. This CDR3 is 16 amino acids long. In DNA form, the CDR3 reads TGCGCCAGCAGCTTGGCTGGGACAGGGGTTGGCGGGGGGCTGTTTTTT. Residues: CASSLAGTGVGGGLFF.

The chain links TRBV10-3 to TRBJ2-7, with 8 bases that match TRBD1. V was pared by 7 bases and J by 7 bases, with 9 bases of the junction left unmatched. The CDR3 runs to 13 residues. Germline V gene sequence: CDR1 ENHRY, CDR2 SYGVKD. CDR3 region: CAITLGQGKEQYF. CDR3 DNA sequence: TGTGCCATCACTCTAGGACAGGGTAAAGAGCAGTACTTC.

The J gene is TRBJ1-1, the V gene TRBV3-1 (or the pseudogene TRBV3-2); D call uncertain. Germline lookup yields CDR1 LGHDT and CDR2 YNNKEL (reference sequence). The ends were cut back, 0 bases at V and 5 bases at J, with 19 bases in the middle. This CDR3 contains 17 residues. CDR3 DNA: TGTGCCAGCAGCCAAGAAAGGACGGGCAGAAGAGGAACTGAAGCTTTCTTT. It codes for CASSQERTGRRGTEAFF.

This clone was detected only a few times. The chain recombines TRBV7-9 with TRBJ1-2; D may be TRBD1 (6 bases). The V gene's germline CDR1 is SEHNR and CDR2 FQNEAQ (reference sequence). V was trimmed by 5 bases and J by 4 bases, leaving 14 bases between them. The length of the CDR3 is 14 residues. CDR3 amino acids: CASSPEGVFYGYTF. Written as DNA, the CDR3 is TGTGCCAGCAGCCCCGAGGGGGTCTTCTATGGCTACACCTTC.

In DNA, the CDR3 is TGTGCCAGCAGCTCCACTCCGGGACCTCTCACACGCGAGCAGTACTTC. Protein sequence: CASSSTPGPLTREQYF. The chain carries TRBV7-6 and TRBJ2-7; D is tentatively TRBD1 or TRBD2 (5 bases each). Trimming removed 4 bases from V and 6 bases from J, with 22 bases in between. Germline V gene data show CDR1 as SGHVS and CDR2 as FNYEAQ. This CDR3 has 16 amino acids.

The CDR3 sequence is CASRRDRAIGEAFF. In nucleotides, the CDR3 is TGTGCCAGCCGCAGAGACAGGGCGATCGGTGAAGCTTTCTTT. The V call is TRBV6-5, the J call TRBJ1-1; 7 positions match TRBD1. Germline lookup yields CDR1 MNHEY and CDR2 SVGAGI. This CDR3 comprises 14 residues. The ends lost 8 bases at V and 7 bases at J; junction bases unmatched: 13.